The 30 T cell receptor beta chains below come from one sample, sequenced in a study of molecular identifiers for immune sequencing clone quantification. TCRdb reanalysed the PCR reads using MiXCR and keeps one entry per CDR3 protein. Of approximately 550,000 distinct CDR3 sequences in the sample, about 22% were seen once. The sequencing input was naive CD8+ T cells from blood, with Jurkat cell RNA spiked in. The subset here: FACS-sorted CD8+CD4-CCR7+CD45RA+ naive T cells. These receptors all stem from a human donor in good health. Some libraries in this study had Jurkat cell RNA spiked in.

Ten or more counts support this clonotype. The chain links TRBV7-9 to TRBJ1-1; TRBD1 matches at 7 bases. V lost 4 bases, J lost 7 bases, and 21 bases stayed unmatched. The CDR3 spans 18 residues. Germline CDR1 is SEHNR and CDR2 is FQNEAQ (reference sequence). CDR3 residues: CASSYPGQNSGGAGEAFF. CDR3 nucleotide sequence: TGTGCCAGCAGCTACCCGGGACAGAATTCGGGTGGCGCGGGTGAAGCTTTCTTT.

The V gene is TRBV7-9, the J gene TRBJ1-1, with a possible D match to TRBD1 (5 bases). The CDR3 has 15 amino acids. The V gene lost 3 bases and the J gene lost 1 base, with 12 bases spanning the gap. The germline CDR1 and CDR2 sequences are SEHNR and FQNEAQ (reference sequence). This CDR3 reads CASSFSQDGNTEAFF. CDR3 DNA sequence: TGTGCCAGCAGCTTTTCACAGGACGGGAACACTGAAGCTTTCTTT.

This clonotype has just a few counts. V usage is TRBV11-2 and J usage is TRBJ2-2; the match to TRBD1 covers 9 bases. Trimming took 3 bases from V and 2 from J; bases not matched to a gene: 4. CDR3 length: 16 residues. CDR1 and CDR2 (germline): SGHAT, FQNNGV. CDR3 residues: CASSLTGGGNTGELFF. CDR3 bases: TGTGCCAGCAGCTTGACAGGGGGGGGCAACACCGGGGAGCTGTTTTTT.

This clonotype was recorded a few times. This chain joins TRBV20-1 and TRBJ2-2, with 8 bases lining up with TRBD2. The V gene's germline CDR1 is DFQATT and CDR2 SNEGSKA (reference sequence). The CDR3 length is 14 residues. V trimming: 4 bases; J trimming: 4 bases; junction bases outside the gene matches: 5. The CDR3 loop is CSAIGGAGTGELFF. The CDR3 nucleotides are TGCAGTGCTATCGGGGGGGCGGGCACCGGGGAGCTGTTTTTT.

Turning to this clonotype: A much larger clonotype is one base distant, so this may be a read error. This chain links TRBV5-3 with TRBJ2-1, with unresolved D. TRBV5-3 is an open reading frame whose function is uncertain. The V gene lost 8 bases and the J gene lost 3 bases, with 18 bases spanning the gap. The CDR3 is 15 residues long. CDR3 sequence: CASSPGPAFYNEQFF. The CDR3 DNA is TGTGCCAGCAGCCCAGGCCCAGCGTTCTACAATGAGCAGTTCTTC.

This clonotype was seen at least ten times. This may be a read error, as it is one base from a much larger clone. The chain links TRBV7-2 to TRBJ1-1; D may be TRBD1 (6 bases). CDR3 length: 13 residues. Germline loops: CDR1 SGHTA, CDR2 FQGNSA. V dropped 1 base and J dropped 7 bases, with 10 bases sitting between them. CDR3 sequence: CASSLGGGSEAFF. The CDR3 coding sequence is TGTGCCAGCAGCTTAGGAGGGGGAAGTGAAGCTTTCTTT.

The chain employs TRBV19 and TRBJ2-1; the D is unclear. From germline, CDR1 is LNHDA and CDR2 SQIVND (reference sequence). V was pared by 5 bases and J by 7 bases, with 18 bases between. This CDR3 contains 15 residues. Here the CDR3 reads CASSPAVRLPNEQFF. As DNA, the CDR3 is TGTGCCAGTAGTCCAGCCGTTAGACTCCCGAATGAGCAGTTCTTC.

The V call is TRBV7-9, the J call TRBJ2-7; D remains unclear. V dropped 4 bases and J dropped 4 bases, with 11 bases sitting between them. This CDR3 spans 13 amino acids. From germline, CDR1 is SEHNR and CDR2 FQNEAQ (reference sequence). The DNA of the CDR3 is TGTGCCAGCAGCTCAAAAGAAAGGTACGAGCAGTACTTC. Encoded protein: CASSSKERYEQYF.

As for this clonotype: One end of the junction does not line up with germline, which may come from a read error. CDR3 loop: CASSLGQIEYNEQFF. As DNA, the CDR3 is TGTGCTAGCAGCTTAGGCCAGATAGAATACAATGAGCAGTTCTTC. The chain joins TRBV7-7 to TRBJ2-1; D unresolved. The CDR3 covers 15 residues. Germline-derived CDR1 and CDR2 are SSHAT and FNYEAQ (reference sequence).

This clonotype turned up a few times. The gene calls are TRBV7-9 and TRBJ2-3, with D possibly matching TRBD1 (5 bases). In germline, CDR1 is SEHNR, CDR2 FQNEAQ (reference sequence). V dropped 5 bases and J dropped 2 bases, with 29 bases sitting between them. This CDR3 is built from 20 residues. The CDR3 region is CASSLWGRASRKTNTDTQYF. The CDR3 coding sequence is TGTGCCAGCAGCCTGTGGGGCAGGGCGTCTAGGAAAACAAACACAGATACGCAGTATTTT.

In this sample, this clonotype turned up a few times. The gene calls are TRBV20-1 and TRBJ2-7; 7 nucleotides agree with TRBD1. This CDR3 has 13 residues. Germline V gene lookup returns CDR1 DFQATT and CDR2 SNEGSKA (reference sequence). The ends lost 3 bases at V and 5 bases at J; junction bases unmatched: 7. CDR3 sequence reads: CSASSGQADEQYF. CDR3 DNA: TGCAGTGCTAGTTCCGGACAGGCCGACGAGCAGTACTTC.

The chain employs TRBV6-2 or TRBV6-3 and TRBJ1-2, with 8 bases identical to TRBD1. This CDR3 region has 15 residues. Germline CDR1 reads MNHEY; CDR2 reads SVGEGT. With V trimmed by 2 bases and J by 0 bases, 2 bases remained unmatched. The CDR3 loop is CASSYQGATNYGYTF. CDR3 sequence (DNA): TGTGCCAGCAGTTACCAGGGGGCGACTAACTATGGCTACACCTTC.

This chain uses TRBV19 with TRBJ2-3; TRBD2 agrees at 8 bases. In germline, CDR1 is LNHDA, CDR2 SQIVND (reference sequence). V shed 5 bases and J 2 bases; nucleotides not matched to a gene: 12. The CDR3 runs 17 residues. CDR3 sequence reads: CASSSSPSGRDTDTQYF. The CDR3, as DNA: TGTGCCAGTAGTTCCTCCCCCAGCGGGAGAGACACAGATACGCAGTATTTT.

The table lists this clonotype with a few counts. This chain joins TRBV27 and TRBJ2-7, with a tentative D call TRBD1 (5 bases). The CDR3 consists of 16 residues. V gave up 5 bases and J gave up 2 bases, with 19 bases separating them. CDR1 and CDR2 from the germline V gene are MNHEY and SMNVEV (reference sequence). This CDR3 reads CASSPAGVTAPYEQYF. The CDR3 DNA follows: TGTGCCAGCAGTCCCGCCGGTGTGACAGCTCCCTACGAGCAGTACTTC.

Turning to this clonotype: Here the CDR3 omits its conserved ending phenylalanine or tryptophan, so a read error is the likely source. The DNA of the CDR3 is TGTGCCAGCAGCTTGGCGGCAAGCAATCAGCCCCAGCATTCT. Translating it yields CASSLAASNQPQHS. The V and J genes are TRBV5-3 and TRBJ1-5; D remains ambiguous. TRBV5-3 is known as an ORF, though its function is uncertain. The CDR3 sequence is 14 residues long.

This clonotype has just a few counts. V usage is TRBV6-2 or TRBV6-3 and J usage is TRBJ2-5; D gene uncertain. Germline V CDR1 and CDR2: MNHEY, SVGEGT. This CDR3 spans 13 amino acids. Trimming stripped 4 bases from V and 2 bases from J, with 8 bases between. The CDR3 region has the DNA TGTGCCAGCAGTTCGGCGGTACAAGAGACCCAGTACTTC. Amino acids: CASSSAVQETQYF.

This clonotype was found many times. The chain has TRBV11-2 and TRBJ2-3; no reliable D call. Germline V CDR1 and CDR2: SGHAT, FQNNGV. Trimming pared 1 base from V and 2 bases from J, leaving 10 bases between. This CDR3 has 15 residues. The CDR3 nucleotides read TGTGCCAGCAGCTTAGTCTGGCGGCTCACAGATACGCAGTATTTT. The encoded protein is CASSLVWRLTDTQYF. Drawing the rest from reference TRBV11-2 and TRBJ2-3, the complete variable domain is EAGVAQSPRYKIIEKRQSVAFWCNPISGHATLYWYQQILGQGPKLLIQFQNNGVVDDSQLPKDRFSAERLKGVDSTLKIQPAKLEDSAVYLCASSLVWRLTDTQYFGPGTRLTVL.

The table lists this clonotype with many counts. The V gene is TRBV7-9, the J gene TRBJ2-3, with 11 nucleotides matching TRBD1. This CDR3 contains 14 residues. CDR1 is SEHNR, CDR2 FQNEAQ, per germline (reference sequence). Losses at the gene ends were 6 bases for V and 4 bases for J; bases not matched to a gene: 3. In nucleotides, the CDR3 is TGTGCCAGCAGACGGGACAGGGGGGCAGATACGCAGTATTTT. It is translated as CASRRDRGADTQYF. Filled out from reference TRBV7-9 and TRBJ2-3, the complete variable domain reads DTGVSQNPRHKITKRGQNVTFRCDPISEHNRLYWYRQTLGQGPEFLTYFQNEAQLEKSRLLSDRFSAERPKGSFSTLEIQRTEQGDSAMYLCASRRDRGADTQYFGPGTRLTVL.

On this clonotype itself: A much larger clone differs by one base, so this may be a read error. Because it lacks the conserved phenylalanine or tryptophan at the end, this CDR3 is likely a read error. V gene TRBV30 combines with J gene TRBJ2-2, with D possibly being TRBD2 (6 bases). Trimming cost V 8 bases and J 1 base, with 11 bases left between them. CDR1 is GTSNPN, CDR2 SVGIG, per germline (reference sequence). The CDR3 has 13 residues. The CDR3 loop is CATEGLNTGELFL. CDR3 coding DNA: TGTGCCACGGAGGGGCTGAACACCGGGGAGCTGTTTCTT.

Only a few counts were recorded for this clonotype. The CDR3 sequence is CAWSAIPGSYEQYF. In DNA, the CDR3 is TGTGCCTGGAGTGCGATACCGGGCTCCTACGAGCAGTACTTC. V usage is TRBV30 and J usage is TRBJ2-7, with D hard to call. The V end was cut by 1 base, the J end by 0 bases, with 10 bases between. The germline V gene has CDR1 GTSNPN and CDR2 SVGIG (reference sequence). This CDR3 spans 14 amino acids.

Worth noting for this clonotype: A much larger clonotype is one base distant, so this may be a read error. The genes are TRBV7-9 and TRBJ2-3, with D hard to call. From germline, CDR1 is SEHNR and CDR2 FQNEAQ (reference sequence). The CDR3 contains 13 residues. V shed 11 bases and J shed 1 base, with 13 bases lying between them. Here the CDR3 DNA reads TGTGCCGGTCCCCCATTGGGCACAGATACGCAGTATTTT. It translates to CAGPPLGTDTQYF.

In this sample, this clonotype turned up a few times. The rearrangement links TRBV28 to TRBJ1-3, with D possibly matching TRBD1 (5 bases). Germline loops: CDR1 MDHEN, CDR2 SYDVKM. This CDR3 comprises 16 residues. V lost 3 bases, J lost 0 bases, and 12 bases lay in between. The CDR3 DNA is TGTGCCAGCAGTTTGTGGGGGTCGAGCTCTGGAAACACCATATATTTT. Translation: CASSLWGSSSGNTIYF.

This clonotype came up a few times. This rearrangement joins TRBV30 to TRBJ2-2, with a weak D call TRBD2 (7 bases). Looked up from germline, CDR1 is GTSNPN and CDR2 is SVGIG (reference sequence). There are 14 residues in the CDR3. V lost 0 bases and J lost 7, with 12 bases in between. Here the CDR3 DNA reads TGTGCCTGGAGTGTACTCGGGGGGCGCGGGGAGCTGTTTTTT. This gives the protein CAWSVLGGRGELFF.

The chain employs TRBV10-3 and TRBJ2-7; no clear D gene. V was shortened by 2 bases and J by 1 base, with 9 bases between the two germline ends. Per the germline V gene, CDR1 is ENHRY and CDR2 is SYGVKD. The CDR3 length is 14 residues. CDR3 DNA: TGTGCCATCAGTGAGATTGACAAATCCTACGAGCAGTACTTC. This encodes CAISEIDKSYEQYF.

This clonotype was seen ten or more times. V is TRBV12-3 or TRBV12-4 and J is TRBJ1-6; TRBD1 aligns across 9 bases. Trimming removed 8 bases from V and 6 bases from J; junction bases left unmatched: 5. The CDR3 has 14 amino acids. CDR3 DNA: TGTGCCAGCGGGGACAGGGATACTAATTCACCCCTCCACTTT. It is translated as CASGDRDTNSPLHF.

Concerning this clonotype: Compared with germline, one end of the junction differs, possibly owing to a read error. Here the CDR3 DNA reads TGTGCCAGCAGCTTTAGGGGAGGGGGGCACTACGAGCAGTACTTC. This sequence encodes CASSFRGGGHYEQYF. The chain employs TRBV5-3 and TRBJ2-7; a weak D match, TRBD2 (7 bases). TRBV5-3 is filed as an ORF, its function uncertain. This CDR3 contains 15 residues.

In its sample, this clonotype was seen a few times. This chain uses TRBV7-2 with TRBJ2-3, with 8 bases fitting TRBD2. J was trimmed by 4 bases and V by 5 bases; bases with no gene match: 8. This CDR3 has 15 amino acids. From germline, CDR1 is SGHTA and CDR2 FQGNSA. The CDR3 loop is CASSPGLGGADTQYF. As DNA, the CDR3 is TGTGCCAGCAGCCCGGGACTAGGTGGCGCAGATACGCAGTATTTT. The full variable domain, its missing parts supplied by reference TRBV7-2 and TRBJ2-3, is GAGVSQSPSNKVTEKGKDVELRCDPISGHTALYWYRQSLGQGLEFLIYFQGNSAPDKSGLPSDRFSAERTGGSVSTLTIQRTQQEDSAVYLCASSPGLGGADTQYFGPGTRLTVL.

In its sample, this clonotype was seen many times. The chain recombines TRBV20-1 with TRBJ2-7, with D perhaps TRBD2 (6 bases). Looked up from germline, CDR1 is DFQATT and CDR2 is SNEGSKA (reference sequence). The CDR3 extends over 14 amino acids. The germline V and J ends were trimmed by 0 bases and 3 bases, with 12 bases remaining between them. CDR3 loop: CSARDPGANYEQYF. Here the CDR3 DNA reads TGCAGTGCTAGAGATCCGGGAGCGAACTACGAGCAGTACTTC.

The rearrangement joins TRBV30 to TRBJ2-2, with 7 bases matching TRBD1. The CDR3 extends over 14 amino acids. Germline assignment: CDR1 GTSNPN and CDR2 SVGIG (reference sequence). J was trimmed by 7 bases and V by 3 bases; bases with no gene match: 8. The CDR3 here is CAWRPGTDSGELFF. For the CDR3, the DNA is TGTGCCTGGAGGCCCGGGACAGATAGCGGGGAGCTGTTTTTT. The full variable domain, completed using reference TRBV30 and TRBJ2-2, is SQTIHQWPATLVQPVGSPLSLECTVEGTSNPNLYWYRQAAGRGLQLLFYSVGIGQISSEVPQNLSASRPQDRQFILSSKKLLLSDSGFYLCAWRPGTDSGELFFGEGSRLTVL.

Turning to this clonotype: The CDR3 end shows no conserved phenylalanine or tryptophan, and so a read error is likely. V usage is TRBV4-3 and J usage is TRBJ2-7; tentative D call: TRBD1 (5 bases). The CDR3 is 13 residues long. From germline, CDR1 is LGHNA and CDR2 YSLEER. The ends were cut back, 3 bases at V and 2 bases at J, with 8 bases in the middle. CDR3 amino acids: CASSQGLPYEQYL. The DNA for the CDR3 is TGCGCCAGCAGCCAGGGGCTCCCCTACGAGCAGTACCTC.